Sequencing of this TCR beta chain was carried out in a study of immune cell composition in non-small cell lung cancer. The ends were cut back, 3 bases at V and 2 bases at J, with 13 bases in the middle. The CDR3 runs 14 residues. Germline loops: CDR1 GTSNPN, CDR2 SVGIG (reference sequence). Profiling relied on immunoSEQ multiplex PCR, and the TCRdb table lists in-frame clones only, not all of them. Of approximately 3,100 clones listed, over 75% are singletons. These data were likewise used in another study, on CD4 T cells in lung cancer. That paper adds: Donors, mostly former smokers, were 60 to 69 at blood donation. Before blood donation, patients had received platinum chemotherapy among other treatments.

The chain employs TRBV30 and TRBJ1-2, with D perhaps TRBD1 (5 bases). The clonotype comes from a human donor with non-small cell lung cancer. Material for sequencing was lung tumor tissue. The CDR3 region is CAWRAKGQNYGYTF. The CDR3, as DNA: TGTGCCTGGAGGGCCAAGGGGCAGAACTATGGCTACACCTTC.